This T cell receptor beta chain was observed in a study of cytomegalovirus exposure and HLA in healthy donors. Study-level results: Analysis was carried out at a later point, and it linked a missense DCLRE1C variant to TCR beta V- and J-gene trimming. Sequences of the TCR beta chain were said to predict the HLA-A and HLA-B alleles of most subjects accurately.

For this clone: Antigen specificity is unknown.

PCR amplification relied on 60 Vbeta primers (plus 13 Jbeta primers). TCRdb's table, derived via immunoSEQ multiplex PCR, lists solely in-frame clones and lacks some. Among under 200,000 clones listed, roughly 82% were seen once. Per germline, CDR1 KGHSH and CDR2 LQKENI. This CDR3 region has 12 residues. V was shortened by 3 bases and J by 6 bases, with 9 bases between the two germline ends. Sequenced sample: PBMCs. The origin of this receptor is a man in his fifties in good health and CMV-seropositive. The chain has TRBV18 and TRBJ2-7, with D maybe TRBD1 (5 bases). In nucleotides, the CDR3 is TGTGCCAGCTCACCGGGGCCAGCCGAGCAGTACTTC. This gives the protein CASSPGPAEQYF. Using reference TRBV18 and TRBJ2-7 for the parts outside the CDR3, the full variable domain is NAGVMQNPRHLVRRRGQEARLRCSPMKGHSHVYWYRQLPEEGLKFMVYLQKENIIDESGMPKERFSAEFPKEGPSILRIQQVVRGDSAAYFCASSPGPAEQYFGPGTRLTVT.